This TCR beta chain was observed in a study of CXCR3-negative and CXCR3-positive naive CD8 T cells. Study summary: Collectively, the libraries yielded about 140 million TRB reads in total, at about 1.5 +/- 0.3 million per library.

Libraries were UMI-labeled 5' RACE TRB cDNA. TCRdb processed the 5' RACE reads again and assigns one entry to each CDR3 protein, with no DNA. The sample shows about 150,000 distinct CDR3 sequences, and under 0.5% sits with its ten largest clones. The authors gated naive CD8+ T cells as CD45RO-CCR7+CD27+CD95-. Regarding the study as a whole: CXCR3-positive naive cells carried more hydrophobic TRB CDR3s than CXCR3-negative naive cells did. Researchers reported similar TRBV-TRBJ usage in naive CXCR3-negative and CXCR3-positive cells, though memory differed. Diversity ran similarly high across both naive subsets but far lower in memory CD8+ cells.

The germline V gene encodes CDR1 PRHDT and CDR2 FYEKMQ (reference sequence). CDR3 length: 15 amino acids. As for this clonotype: Antigen: not known.

The chain joins TRBV13 to TRBJ1-1. Sequenced: naive CXCR3+ CD8+ T cells from blood. Subset reported: CD45RO-CCR7+CD27+CD95- naive CD8+ T cells expressing CXCR3 (TNR3+). The receptor was isolated from a human donor in good health. Some clones in this sample may be carry-over from other donors' samples. This chain's CDR3 is CASSLRLGTDTEAFF. The variable domain in full, completed from reference TRBV13 and TRBJ1-1, reads AAGVIQSPRHLIKEKRETATLKCYPIPRHDTVYWYQQGPGQDPQFLISFYEKMQSDKGSIPDRFSAQQFSDYHSELNMSSLELGDSALYFCASSLRLGTDTEAFFGQGTRLTVV.